This TCR beta chain was sequenced in a study of a mutant IDH1 vaccine in newly diagnosed glioma. Background on the study: Vaccination was launched 4-6 weeks after radiotherapy alone, or with temozolomide cycles.

Comment on this clone: What it binds is unknown.

This table comes from immunoSEQ multiplex PCR, and its TCRdb copy is limited to in-frame clones, with some not included. Among some 27,000 clones, 65% to 80% were seen once, and the ten largest hold less than 9.5%. Stated time point: week 5, during vaccination. Alongside topical imiquimod, each dose of vaccine comprised 300 ug of mutant IDH1 20-mer peptide. V dropped 0 bases and J dropped 6; count of bases not matched to a gene: 6. CDR1 is SGHKS, CDR2 YYEKEE, per germline (reference sequence). The CDR3 consists of 14 residues. The V call is TRBV5-5, the J call TRBJ2-7, with TRBD1 matching over 7 bases. Sequenced here: PBMCs, sampled from a glioma patient whose treatment included an IDH1 peptide vaccine. The clonotype comes from a man aged 40-49 years with glioma. CDR3 amino acids: CASSLATGLGEQYF. As DNA, the CDR3 is TGTGCCAGCAGCTTGGCGACAGGGTTGGGCGAGCAGTACTTC.